The clone carrying this T cell receptor (beta chain) was seen a few times. CDR1 is SQVTM, CDR2 ANQGSEA, per germline. Between the trimmed V and J ends, which lost 4 bases and 4 bases, there was a span of 4 bases. The CDR3 runs to 11 residues. This sample is part of a study of T cell repertoires in cytomegalovirus infection. Study information: Public TCR beta signatures provided an indication of both CMV infection and a matching HLA type.

MiXCR, applied by TCRdb to the reads, yields one record per CDR3 protein. The sample gives about 130,000 distinct CDR3 sequences, roughly 9% of which show up once; 10% is in the top ten. This chain joins TRBV29-1 and TRBJ1-4, with D uncertain. Sequences were obtained from PBMCs. The source is a human donor in good health (CMV status not recorded). Some clones in this sample may be carry-over from other donors' samples. The CDR3 DNA reads TGCAGCGTTGGTAGTAATGAAAAACTGTTTTTT. This translates into CSVGSNEKLFF. The variable domain in full, with the rest retrieved from reference TRBV29-1 and TRBJ1-4, is SAVISQKPSRDICQRGTSLTIQCQVDSQVTMMFWYRQQPGQSLTLIATANQGSEATYESGFVIDKFPISRPNLTFSTLTVSNMSPEDSSIYLCSVGSNEKLFFGSGTQLSVL.